Below, 16 T cell receptor beta chains from the same sample are listed, as sequenced in a study of T-cell reconstitution after alpha-beta-depleted transplantation in children. Unique molecular identifiers tagged the TCRbeta library. Each CDR3 protein is one row after TCRdb ran MiXCR on the PCR reads. The sample lists around 680,000 distinct CDR3 sequences; 16% were seen once. This specimen consisted of PBMCs from the stem cell graft donor, obtained from the stem cell graft. The receptors come from a human donor who donated a stem cell graft to a child with acute myeloid leukemia.

The rearrangement links TRBV9 to TRBJ2-3; a weak D match, TRBD2 (6 bases). This CDR3 contains 16 residues. Germline CDR1 reads SGDLS; CDR2 reads YYNGEE. The ends were cut back, 0 bases at V and 1 base at J, with 12 bases in the middle. The CDR3 DNA is TGTGCCAGCAGCGTAGATTCGGGCGGGGGCACAGATACGCAGTATTTT. Translating it yields CASSVDSGGGTDTQYF.

This clonotype has more than one count but fewer than ten. The chain is built from TRBV10-3 and TRBJ2-3; no reliable D call. Germline V lookup: CDR1 ENHRY, CDR2 SYGVKD. CDR3 size: 16 residues. V lost 0 bases, J lost 0 bases, and 10 bases lay in between. The CDR3 bases are TGTGCCATCAGTGAGTCGAAGGTTGTTAGCACAGATACGCAGTATTTT. Protein product: CAISESKVVSTDTQYF.

Comment on this clonotype: A much more abundant neighbour one base away suggests this may be a read error. The conserved phenylalanine or tryptophan normally closing the CDR3 is absent here, so this likely arose from a read error. CDR3 sequence (DNA): TGTGCCAGCAGCTTAGCGAAAACCCCCAGGGAGACCCAGTACGTC. Translating gives CASSLAKTPRETQYV. The chain is built from TRBV7-2 and TRBJ2-5; no firm D call. The V end was cut by 0 bases, the J end by 5 bases, with 13 bases between. The CDR3 loop spans 15 amino acids. Germline-derived CDR1 and CDR2 are SGHTA and FQGNSA.

This clonotype was counted at least ten times. The chain recombines TRBV10-3 with TRBJ2-1; D may be TRBD1 (6 bases). The CDR3 sequence is 12 residues long. V lost 2 bases, J lost 9 bases, and 8 bases lay in between. Per the germline V gene, CDR1 is ENHRY and CDR2 is SYGVKD. This CDR3 is CAISETGSEQFF. DNA of the CDR3: TGTGCCATCAGTGAGACAGGGAGTGAGCAGTTCTTC.

This clonotype appeared once. The rearrangement links TRBV11-2 to TRBJ2-7; D gene unclear. The V end lost 0 bases, the J end lost 7 bases, and 10 bases lay between the germline ends. The length of the CDR3 is 13 residues. Germline CDR1 and CDR2: SGHAT and FQNNGV. In DNA, the CDR3 is TGTGCCAGCAGCTTAGACGGTCTACGAGAGCAGTACTTC. Residues: CASSLDGLREQYF.

The chain uses TRBV6-1 and TRBJ1-2; D remains unclear. Germline CDR1 reads MNHNS; CDR2 reads SASEGT. V lost 0 bases and J 7 bases, leaving 9 bases between the germline ends. The CDR3 spans 13 residues. CDR3 in DNA: TGTGCCAGCAGTGAAGCAGAGGGAGGTGGCTACACCTTC. This gives the protein CASSEAEGGGYTF.

This clonotype appeared a few times. The chain links TRBV20-1 to TRBJ1-2; unclear D gene. This CDR3 contains 11 residues. Trimming shortened V by 4 bases and J by 7 bases, and 10 bases separated the two germline ends. CDR1 is DFQATT, CDR2 SNEGSKA, per germline (reference sequence). CDR3 bases: TGCAGTGCTATTAGCCTGCTTGGCTACACCTTC. Translating it yields CSAISLLGYTF.

This clonotype was found a few times. The chain combines TRBV7-9 with TRBJ2-1; D gene unclear. CDR3 length: 17 residues. Trimming shortened V by 4 bases and J by 4 bases, and 20 bases separated the two germline ends. Germline-derived CDR1 and CDR2 are SEHNR and FQNEAQ (reference sequence). The CDR3 loop reads CASSSSTTRAFYNEQFF. The CDR3 DNA reads as TGTGCCAGCAGCTCCTCGACCACCCGGGCCTTTTACAATGAGCAGTTCTTC.

The chain links TRBV20-1 to TRBJ2-7; 10 bases fit TRBD1. Trimming removed 5 bases from V and 0 bases from J; junction bases left unmatched: 7. The CDR3 has 15 residues. CDR1 DFQATT and CDR2 SNEGSKA come from the germline V gene (reference sequence). CDR3 protein: CSARDRGQPSYEQYV. CDR3 nucleotides: TGCAGTGCTCGGGACAGGGGACAACCCTCCTACGAGCAGTACGTC.

This clonotype was counted many times. The chain joins TRBV20-1 to TRBJ2-7; TRBD1 matches at 8 bases. V dropped 6 bases and J dropped 4; count of bases not matched to a gene: 11. Per the germline V gene, CDR1 is DFQATT and CDR2 is SNEGSKA (reference sequence). The CDR3 is 14 residues long. The CDR3 DNA reads TGCAGTGCCGCTGGACAGGGTGAAAGATACGAGCAGTACTTC. Translated, it gives CSAAGQGERYEQYF.

This clonotype was detected many times. The V call is TRBV11-2, the J call TRBJ2-1; the D is unclear. The CDR3 has 14 amino acids. Per germline, CDR1 SGHAT and CDR2 FQNNGV. Trimming removed 4 bases from V and 5 bases from J, with 12 bases in between. CDR3 amino acids: CASSSGAPDNEQFF. CDR3 nucleotides: TGTGCCAGCAGCTCGGGTGCTCCTGACAATGAGCAGTTCTTC.

V gene TRBV15 combines with J gene TRBJ1-3; tentatively, D is TRBD1 (5 bases). Trimming left V 0 bases short and J 0 bases short, with 12 bases between. CDR3 length: 17 residues. CDR1 is LNHNV and CDR2 is YYDKDF in the germline V gene (reference sequence). CDR3 residues: CATSRDGVGGSGNTIYF. The CDR3, as DNA: TGTGCCACCAGCAGAGATGGTGTGGGGGGCTCTGGAAACACCATATATTTT.

The sample holds many counts of this clonotype. The CDR3 reads CASSPTDSSYEQYF. CDR3 coding DNA: TGTGCCAGCAGCCCAACGGACAGTTCCTACGAGCAGTACTTC. V usage is TRBV7-9 and J usage is TRBJ2-7, with D possibly TRBD1 on 6 matching bases. With 5 bases removed from V and 1 base from J, the gap between germline ends came to 12 bases. Per germline, CDR1 SEHNR and CDR2 FQNEAQ (reference sequence). CDR3 size: 14 residues. Looking up the rest from reference TRBV7-9 and TRBJ2-7 gives the full variable domain: DTGVSQNPRHKITKRGQNVTFRCDPISEHNRLYWYRQTLGQGPEFLTYFQNEAQLEKSRLLSDRFSAERPKGSFSTLEIQRTEQGDSAMYLCASSPTDSSYEQYFGPGTRLTVT.

Only a few counts were recorded for this clonotype. This rearrangement joins TRBV5-4 to TRBJ2-5; no clear D. Germline V lookup: CDR1 SGHNT, CDR2 YYREEE (reference sequence). V was clipped by 4 bases and J by 2 bases, with 9 bases between them. CDR3 length: 13 residues. DNA for the CDR3: TGTGCCAGCAGCATAATGGGACAAGAGACCCAGTACTTC. As protein: CASSIMGQETQYF.

In its sample, this clonotype was seen many times. V and J are TRBV29-1 and TRBJ2-4; possible D gene TRBD1, 6 bases. The CDR3 has 14 amino acids. V gave up 0 bases and J gave up 6 bases, with 12 bases separating them. From germline, CDR1 is SQVTM and CDR2 ANQGSEA. CDR3 DNA sequence: TGCAGCGTTGAAGATGGGACATCATTAAACATTCAGTACTTC. Translating it yields CSVEDGTSLNIQYF.

This clonotype was seen ten or more times. The chain combines TRBV27 with TRBJ1-1, with D tentatively TRBD1 (5 bases). Germline CDR1 MNHEY, CDR2 SMNVEV (reference sequence). This CDR3 contains 16 residues. V was trimmed by 5 bases and J by 6 bases, leaving 22 bases between them. In DNA, the CDR3 is TGTGCCAGCAGTACCCGGCTCAGGGCGCTCAATTCTGAAGCTTTCTTT. Amino acids: CASSTRLRALNSEAFF.